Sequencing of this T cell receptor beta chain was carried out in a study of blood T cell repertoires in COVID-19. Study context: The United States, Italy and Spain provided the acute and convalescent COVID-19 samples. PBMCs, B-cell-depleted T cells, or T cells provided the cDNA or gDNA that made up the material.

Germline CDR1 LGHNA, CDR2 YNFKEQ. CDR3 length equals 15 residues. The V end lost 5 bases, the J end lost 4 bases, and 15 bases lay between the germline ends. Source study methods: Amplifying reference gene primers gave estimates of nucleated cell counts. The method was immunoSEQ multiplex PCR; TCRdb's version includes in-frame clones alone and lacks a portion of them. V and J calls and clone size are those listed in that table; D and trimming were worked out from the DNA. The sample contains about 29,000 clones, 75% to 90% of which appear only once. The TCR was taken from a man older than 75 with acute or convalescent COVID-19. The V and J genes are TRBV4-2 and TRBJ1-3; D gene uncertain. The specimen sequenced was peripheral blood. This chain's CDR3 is CASSESSVSGNTIYF. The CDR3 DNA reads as TGTGCCAGCAGCGAAAGCTCCGTTTCCGGAAACACCATATATTTT.